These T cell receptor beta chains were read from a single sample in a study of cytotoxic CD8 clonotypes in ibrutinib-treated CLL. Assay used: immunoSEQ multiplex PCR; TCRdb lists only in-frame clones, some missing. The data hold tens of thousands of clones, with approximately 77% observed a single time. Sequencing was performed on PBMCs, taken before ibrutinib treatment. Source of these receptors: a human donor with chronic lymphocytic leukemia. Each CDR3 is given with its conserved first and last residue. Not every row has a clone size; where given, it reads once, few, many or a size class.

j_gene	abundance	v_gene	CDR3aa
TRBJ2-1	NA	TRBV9	CASSRRDSSYNEQFF
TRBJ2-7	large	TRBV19	CASSIGQGVREQYF
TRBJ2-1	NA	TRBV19	CASSKPGTGVFGQFF
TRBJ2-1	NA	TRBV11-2	CASSLVNSHNEQFF
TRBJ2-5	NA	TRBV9	CASSGPTRSGGETQYF
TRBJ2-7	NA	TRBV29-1	CSVVSSILPSYEQYF
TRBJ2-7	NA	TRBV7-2	CASSQRDYSSEQYF
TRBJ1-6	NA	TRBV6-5	CASSYTGSSYNSPLHF
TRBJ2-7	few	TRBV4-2	CASSQGTSGSSYEQYF
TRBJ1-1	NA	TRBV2	CASSEARHLQSEAFF
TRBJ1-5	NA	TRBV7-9	CASSAPRDRDSNQPQHF
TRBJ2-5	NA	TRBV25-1	CASSGGGWWTQYF
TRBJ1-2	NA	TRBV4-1	CASSDISTLRLRGYTF
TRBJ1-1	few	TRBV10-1	CASSDPSSEAFF
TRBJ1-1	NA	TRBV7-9	CASNPPTAANTEAFF
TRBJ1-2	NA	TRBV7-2	CASSLGGTGGEYGYTF
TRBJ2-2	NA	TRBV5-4	CASSRGQANTGELFF
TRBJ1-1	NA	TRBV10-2	CASSYIHGNTEAFF
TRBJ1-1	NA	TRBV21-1	CASRPSRGPEAFF
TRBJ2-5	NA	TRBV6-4	CASSKVAFQETQYF
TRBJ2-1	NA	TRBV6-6	CASRNQQGLYNEQFF
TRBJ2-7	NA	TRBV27	CASSSEGRGRGEQYF
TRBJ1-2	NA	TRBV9	CASSQDFNYGYTF
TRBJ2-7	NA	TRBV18	CASSPNHYEQYF
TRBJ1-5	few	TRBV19	CASRFGDSSHQPQHF
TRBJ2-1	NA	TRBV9	CASSPRYNEQFF
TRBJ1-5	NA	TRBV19	CAARQVEGMNNQPQHF
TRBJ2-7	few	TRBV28	CASSPRGSGNTEQYF
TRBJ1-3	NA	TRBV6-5	CASSFDSGNTIYF
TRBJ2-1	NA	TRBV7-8	CASSLVSVYNEQFF
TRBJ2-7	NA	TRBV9	CASSASGYEQYF